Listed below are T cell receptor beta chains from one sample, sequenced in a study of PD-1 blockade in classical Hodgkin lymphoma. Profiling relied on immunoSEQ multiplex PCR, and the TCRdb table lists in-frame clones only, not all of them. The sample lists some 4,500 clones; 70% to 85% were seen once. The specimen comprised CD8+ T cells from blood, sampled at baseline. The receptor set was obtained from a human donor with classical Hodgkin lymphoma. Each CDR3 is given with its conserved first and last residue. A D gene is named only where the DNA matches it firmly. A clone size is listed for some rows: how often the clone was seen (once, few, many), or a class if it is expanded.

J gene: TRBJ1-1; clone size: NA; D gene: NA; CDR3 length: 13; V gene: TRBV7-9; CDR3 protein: CASSPGQNTEAFF; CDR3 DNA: TGTGCCAGCAGCCCCGGACAGAACACTGAAGCTTTCTTT
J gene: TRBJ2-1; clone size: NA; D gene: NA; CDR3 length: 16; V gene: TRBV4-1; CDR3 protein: CASSQEPSGGYNEQFF; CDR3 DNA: TGCGCCAGCAGCCAAGAGCCGTCTGGGGGCTACAATGAGCAGTTCTTC
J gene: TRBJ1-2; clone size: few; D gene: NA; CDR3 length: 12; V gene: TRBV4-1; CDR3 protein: CASSQDLTGYTF; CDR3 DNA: TGCGCCAGCAGCCAAGATTTGACTGGCTACACCTTC
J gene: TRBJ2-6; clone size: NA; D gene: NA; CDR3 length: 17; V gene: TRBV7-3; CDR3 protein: CASSPRDWSSGANVLTF; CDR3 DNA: TGTGCCAGCAGCCCCCGGGACTGGAGCTCTGGGGCCAACGTCCTGACTTTC
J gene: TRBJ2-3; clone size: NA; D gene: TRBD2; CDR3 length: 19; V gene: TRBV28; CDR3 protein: CASSGLAGGPPEAQDTQYF; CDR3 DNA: TGTGCCAGCAGTGGGTTGGCGGGAGGGCCCCCGGAGGCACAGGATACGCAGTATTTT
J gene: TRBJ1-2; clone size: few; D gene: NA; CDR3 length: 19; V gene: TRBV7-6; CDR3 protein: CASSIYGGRRAPRTYGYTF; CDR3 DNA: TGTGCCAGCAGCATCTACGGAGGTCGCCGGGCGCCTAGGACGTATGGCTACACCTTC
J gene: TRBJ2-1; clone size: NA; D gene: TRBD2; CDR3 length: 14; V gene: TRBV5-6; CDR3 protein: CASSLVGTSNEQFF; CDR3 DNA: TGTGCCAGCAGCTTGGTAGGGACTAGCAATGAGCAGTTCTTC
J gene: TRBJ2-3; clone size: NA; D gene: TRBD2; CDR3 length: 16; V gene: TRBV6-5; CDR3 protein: CASSYSTASGEDTQYF; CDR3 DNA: TGTGCCAGCAGTTACTCGACTGCTAGCGGGGAAGATACGCAGTATTTT
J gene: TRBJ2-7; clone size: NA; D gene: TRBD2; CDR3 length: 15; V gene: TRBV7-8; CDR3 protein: CASSSSGLTPYEQYF; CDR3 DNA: TGTGCCAGCAGTTCTAGCGGGCTAACCCCCTACGAGCAGTACTTC
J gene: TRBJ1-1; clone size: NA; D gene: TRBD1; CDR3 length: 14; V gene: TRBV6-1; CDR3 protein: CASSPLSTGPEAFF; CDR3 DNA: TGTGCCAGCAGTCCCTTGTCGACAGGGCCTGAAGCTTTCTTT
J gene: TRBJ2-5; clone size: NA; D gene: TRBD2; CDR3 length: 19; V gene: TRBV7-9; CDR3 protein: CASSLDFSGGRSAGETQYF; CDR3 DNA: TGTGCCAGCAGCTTAGATTTCTCGGGCGGGAGGAGTGCGGGAGAGACCCAGTACTTC
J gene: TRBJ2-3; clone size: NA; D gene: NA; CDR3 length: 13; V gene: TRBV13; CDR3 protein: CASSPGAGDTQYF; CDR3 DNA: TGTGCCAGCAGCCCGGGCGCCGGGGATACGCAGTATTTT
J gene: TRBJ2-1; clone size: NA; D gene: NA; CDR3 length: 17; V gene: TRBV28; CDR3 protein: CASSWPSAGGSYNEQFF; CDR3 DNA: TGTGCCAGCAGTTGGCCCTCAGCGGGCGGCTCCTACAATGAGCAGTTCTTC
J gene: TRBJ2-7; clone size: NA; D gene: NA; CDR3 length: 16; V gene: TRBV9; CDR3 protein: CASSVDAGGGADEQYF; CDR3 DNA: TGTGCCAGCAGCGTCGACGCCGGTGGGGGGGCCGACGAGCAGTACTTC
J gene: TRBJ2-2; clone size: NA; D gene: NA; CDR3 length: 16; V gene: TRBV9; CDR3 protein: CASSVFGTPNTGELFF; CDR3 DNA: TGTGCCAGCAGCGTATTTGGGACCCCGAACACCGGGGAGCTGTTTTTT
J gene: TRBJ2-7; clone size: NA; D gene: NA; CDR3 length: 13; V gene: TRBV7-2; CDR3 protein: CASSPDQPYEQYF; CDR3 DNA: TGTGCCAGCAGCCCGGACCAACCCTACGAGCAGTACTTC